This T cell receptor beta chain was recovered during a study of T cell changes during pregnancy in multiple sclerosis. TCRdb's table, derived via immunoSEQ multiplex PCR, lists solely in-frame clones and lacks some. The data contain about 64,000 clones, around 96% of them singletons. In germline, CDR1 is MNHEY, CDR2 SMNVEV (reference sequence). V was pared by 7 bases and J by 1 base, with 10 bases between. There are 13 residues in the CDR3. Sequenced material: CD8+ T cells from peripheral blood mononuclear cells, taken after pregnancy. The receptor comes from a female donor with multiple sclerosis, enrolled in a pregnancy study. This chain connects TRBV27 to TRBJ1-1; D not certain. The CDR3 sequence is CASMMSRNTEAFF. The CDR3 coding sequence is TGTGCCAGCATGATGAGTAGGAACACTGAAGCTTTCTTT.